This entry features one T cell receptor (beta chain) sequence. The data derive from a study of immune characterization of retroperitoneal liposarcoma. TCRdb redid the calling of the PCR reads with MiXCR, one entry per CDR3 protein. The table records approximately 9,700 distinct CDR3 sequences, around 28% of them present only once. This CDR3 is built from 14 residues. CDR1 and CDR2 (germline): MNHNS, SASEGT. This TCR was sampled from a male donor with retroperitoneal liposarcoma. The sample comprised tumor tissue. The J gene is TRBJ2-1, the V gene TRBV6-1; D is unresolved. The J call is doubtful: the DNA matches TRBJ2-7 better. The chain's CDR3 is CASSYSGDYDEQYF. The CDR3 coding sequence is TGTGCCAGCAGTTATAGTGGGGATTACGATGAGCAGTACTTC.